These 29 T cell receptor beta chains came from one sample sequenced in a study of kidney transplant recipient with SARS-CoV-2 infection. One entry per CDR3 protein, called by TCRdb with MiXCR from the reads. The sample carries approximately 250,000 distinct CDR3 sequences, 29% recorded once. The starting material was a blood sample, obtained at baseline and between days 110 and 120 from a kidney transplant recipient. These receptor sequences come from a male patient between 25 and 39 years old who had COVID-19 and was a kidney transplant recipient. Some of the T cells may derive from the graft donor.

The gene calls are TRBV30 and TRBJ2-1; no firm D call. Germline V gene lookup returns CDR1 GTSNPN and CDR2 SVGIG (reference sequence). This CDR3 comprises 12 residues. V was pared by 1 base and J by 8 bases, with 9 bases between. Here the CDR3 reads CAWSANGYEQFF. The CDR3 coding sequence is TGTGCCTGGAGTGCAAACGGATATGAGCAGTTCTTC.

This clonotype was observed a single time. With a much larger clone just one base away, this may be a read error. The chain has TRBV11-3 and TRBJ1-3; weak D call: TRBD1 (6 bases). CDR3 size: 15 residues. The V gene's germline CDR1 is SGHNT and CDR2 YENEEA. The CDR3 reads CASSLGGHSRNTIYF. In nucleotides, the CDR3 is TGTGCCAGCAGCTTAGGGGGACACTCTAGAAACACCATATATTTT.

This clonotype was seen many times. The chain combines TRBV7-9 with TRBJ2-1; 7 nucleotides match TRBD2. Germline CDR1 and CDR2: SEHNR and FQNEAQ (reference sequence). This CDR3 contains 12 residues. J lost 8 bases, V lost 3 bases, and 1 base had no gene match. In DNA, the CDR3 is TGTGCCAGCAGCTTTGGGGGGGATGAGCAGTTCTTC. It specifies CASSFGGDEQFF.

A note on this clonotype: A much larger clonotype is one base distant, so this may be a read error. This chain uses TRBV5-1 with TRBJ1-2, with D perhaps matching TRBD1 (5 bases). CDR1 and CDR2 from the germline V gene are SGHRS and YFSETQ. This CDR3 comprises 15 residues. V was pared by 4 bases and J by 3 bases, with 16 bases between. The CDR3 DNA is TGCGCCAGCAGCGATGGGGCCGCCCGGTACTATGGCTACACCTTC. Amino acids: CASSDGAARYYGYTF.

With respect to this clonotype: This clone may be a read error of a much larger clone one base away. The chain has TRBV19 and TRBJ1-5; D gene uncertain. Per germline, CDR1 LNHDA and CDR2 SQIVND (reference sequence). With 2 bases removed from V and 6 bases from J, the gap between germline ends came to 14 bases. CDR3 length equals 15 residues. CDR3 nucleotide sequence: TGTGCCAGTAGTATATGGTTCGAGGGCATTCAGCCCCAGCATTTT. Encoded protein: CASSIWFEGIQPQHF.

As concerns this clonotype: A much larger clone lies a single base off, so this may be a read error. V and J are TRBV6-1 and TRBJ1-5, with 7 bases lining up with TRBD1. The CDR3 runs to 17 residues. Germline V lookup: CDR1 MNHNS, CDR2 SASEGT. V dropped 4 bases and J dropped 6; count of bases not matched to a gene: 15. In nucleotides, the CDR3 is TGTGCCAGCAGTGCAGTCCACCGGGACAGCCTTCCTCAGCCCCAGCATTTT. Translated, it gives CASSAVHRDSLPQPQHF.

This clonotype has a count of ten or more. This chain joins TRBV5-3 and TRBJ1-2; D uncertain. TRBV5-3 is placed among ORFs of uncertain function. This CDR3 contains 16 residues. V gave up 7 bases and J gave up 4 bases, with 23 bases separating them. CDR3 DNA: TGTGCCAGAGAGCAAGGAGTGGTGAGAAAGACCTATGGCTACACCTTC. Translating gives CAREQGVVRKTYGYTF.

The sample holds one count of this clonotype. This may arise from a read error, as a much more abundant clone is one base away. The V call is TRBV14, the J call TRBJ1-5; D gene ambiguous. This CDR3 spans 13 amino acids. CDR1 SGHDN and CDR2 FVKESK come from the germline V gene. The DNA for the CDR3 is TGTACCAGCAGCCAAGATTGGGGTCAGCCCCAGCATTTT. Its translation is CTSSQDWGQPQHF.

Regarding this clonotype: A much bigger clone sits one base away, suggesting this may be a read error. The chain combines TRBV12-3 or TRBV12-4 with TRBJ1-1; TRBD1 agrees at 9 bases. This CDR3 is 14 amino acids long. CDR3 region: CVSSVRTGDTEAFF. CDR3 bases: TGTGTCAGCAGTGTCCGGACAGGGGACACTGAAGCTTTCTTT.

Points on this clonotype: One end of the junction is discordant with germline, which a read error may explain. The chain recombines TRBV10-3 with TRBJ2-1, with a tentative D call TRBD2 (6 bases). The length of the CDR3 is 14 residues. Per germline, CDR1 ENHRY and CDR2 SYGVKD. CDR3 loop: CAIRSTSFHNKQFF. The CDR3 nucleotides are TGTGCCATCCGGTCCACTAGCTTCCACAATAAGCAGTTCTTC.

With respect to this clonotype: Just one base apart from a much larger clone, this may be a read error. This chain joins TRBV6-1 and TRBJ2-5; D perhaps matches TRBD2 (5 bases). The CDR3 has 13 amino acids. Germline V gives CDR1 MNHNS, CDR2 SASEGT. The chain's CDR3 is CASSFKRRETQHF. Here the CDR3 DNA reads TGTGCCAGCAGTTTCAAGCGTAGGGAGACCCAGCACTTC.

This clonotype was counted ten times or more. The rearrangement joins TRBV20-1 to TRBJ1-1; 10 bases agree with TRBD1. Germline CDR1 reads DFQATT; CDR2 reads SNEGSKA (reference sequence). This CDR3 is built from 15 residues. V lost 7 bases and J lost 0; bases outside the gene matches: 8. This CDR3 reads CSVGTGAIMNTEAFF. For the CDR3, the DNA is TGCAGTGTGGGGACAGGGGCCATCATGAACACTGAAGCTTTCTTT.

Details on this clonotype: This may come from a read error, since a much larger clone is one base off. For the CDR3, the DNA is TGCGCCAGCAGCTTGGTCGTCGGGAATGGGGCCAACGCCCTGACTTTC. This encodes CASSLVVGNGANALTF. The chain combines TRBV5-1 with TRBJ2-6; D may match TRBD1 or TRBD2 (5 bases each). Germline lookup yields CDR1 SGHRS and CDR2 YFSETQ. This CDR3 has 16 residues.

This clonotype was detected ten times or more. The chain joins TRBV12-3 or TRBV12-4 to TRBJ2-2; no firm D call. The V end was cut by 3 bases, the J end by 6 bases, with 8 bases between. This CDR3 spans 13 amino acids. CDR3 sequence (DNA): TGTGCCAGCAGTTTGAGCGAGGCCGGGGAGCTGTTTTTT. Residues: CASSLSEAGELFF.

This clonotype was counted many times. The V call is TRBV15, the J call TRBJ2-5; D is uncertain. Germline assignment: CDR1 LNHNV and CDR2 YYDKDF (reference sequence). CDR3 size: 13 residues. The ends were cut back, 5 bases at V and 5 bases at J, with 12 bases in the middle. CDR3 bases: TGTGCCACCAGCCGAATACAAGGGGAGACCCAGTACTTC. It yields the protein CATSRIQGETQYF.

This chain uses TRBV10-1 with TRBJ1-2; D not certain. CDR3 length: 17 amino acids. V lost 6 bases to trimming and J lost 4 bases, with 24 bases between them. CDR1 and CDR2 from the germline V gene are WNHNN and SYGVQD (reference sequence). The chain's CDR3 is CASSYELRSRKTYGYTF. The CDR3 DNA reads as TGCGCCAGCAGCTACGAGCTAAGATCGCGAAAGACCTATGGCTACACCTTC.

On this clonotype itself: A much more abundant neighbour one base away suggests this may be a read error. The V gene is TRBV6-2 or TRBV6-3, the J gene TRBJ1-2; D remains unclear. The V end was cut by 5 bases, the J end by 4 bases, with 23 bases between. Looked up from germline, CDR1 is MNHEY and CDR2 is SVGEGT. The CDR3 contains 17 residues. The CDR3 bases are TGTGCCAGCAGTGGAACATTCCGCATCGGAAAGACCTATGGCTACACCTTC. Translation: CASSGTFRIGKTYGYTF.

As for this clonotype: A read error may be the cause here, since a much bigger clone is one base away. This chain links TRBV6-6 with TRBJ1-2; no definite D call. With 5 bases removed from V and 4 bases from J, the gap between germline ends came to 23 bases. Germline V gene lookup returns CDR1 MNHNY and CDR2 SVGAGI (reference sequence). This CDR3 is built from 17 residues. Here the CDR3 DNA reads TGTGCCAGCAGTGTAACCCTAGGTGGGAGAAGGACCTATGGCTACACCTTC. This encodes CASSVTLGGRRTYGYTF.

Concerning this clonotype: A much larger clone is a single base away; this may be a read error. The gene calls are TRBV28 and TRBJ1-5; D is possibly TRBD1 (5 bases). The CDR3 sequence is 15 residues long. The V gene lost 2 bases and the J gene lost 2 bases, with 10 bases spanning the gap. Germline V gives CDR1 MDHEN, CDR2 SYDVKM. CDR3 amino acids: CASSLIAQGNQPQHF. CDR3 coding DNA: TGTGCCAGCAGTTTAATCGCACAGGGCAATCAGCCCCAGCATTTT.

This clonotype occurred a few times. The chain joins TRBV20-1 to TRBJ1-4; maybe TRBD1 (6 bases). Germline CDR1 reads DFQATT; CDR2 reads SNEGSKA (reference sequence). This CDR3 comprises 15 residues. Trimming stripped 3 bases from V and 7 bases from J, with 18 bases between. The CDR3 loop reads CSASSPRGRSEKLFF. In DNA, the CDR3 is TGCAGTGCTAGCTCCCCCAGGGGCCGGAGTGAAAAACTGTTTTTT.

For this clonotype: A much larger clone lies one base from this, so it may be a read error. The J gene is TRBJ1-2, the V gene TRBV6-1; unclear D gene. V gave up 5 bases and J gave up 4 bases, with 23 bases separating them. Germline V CDR1 and CDR2: MNHNS, SASEGT. The CDR3 covers 17 residues. The CDR3 nucleotides are TGTGCCAGCAGTAGTATTGCCTCTATGCGAAGGACCTATGGCTACACCTTC. Protein sequence: CASSSIASMRRTYGYTF.

This clonotype was recorded a few times. A much larger clone differs by one base, so this may be a read error. The chain couples TRBV21-1 to TRBJ2-3. TRBV21-1 is termed a pseudogene. The CDR3 totals 17 residues. CDR3 coding DNA: TGTGCCAGCAGAGCGAACATAGCTACAGTCATGCAAGATACGCAGTATTTT. It yields the protein CASRANIATVMQDTQYF.

This clonotype was seen at least ten times. This sequence joins TRBV7-9 and TRBJ1-2; D is unresolved. The CDR3 loop spans 12 amino acids. V lost 0 bases and J lost 4, with 3 bases in between. Germline V gives CDR1 SEHNR, CDR2 FQNEAQ (reference sequence). The CDR3 here is CASSLALYGYTF. The CDR3, as DNA: TGTGCCAGCAGCTTAGCCCTCTATGGCTACACCTTC.

Notes on this clonotype: Possible read error: a much larger clone is one base away. The V call is TRBV9, the J call TRBJ1-2, with D unclear. CDR1 SGDLS and CDR2 YYNGEE come from the germline V gene. V was trimmed by 7 bases and J by 4 bases, leaving 23 bases between them. The CDR3 is made up of 16 amino acids. The chain's CDR3 is CASPNKYSRKTYGYTF. The CDR3 coding sequence is TGTGCCAGCCCAAATAAGTACTCAAGAAAGACCTATGGCTACACCTTC.

In regard to this clonotype: Being one base from a much bigger clone, this may be a read error. V gene TRBV9 combines with J gene TRBJ2-5; D might be TRBD1 (8 bases). The DNA matches TRBJ2-7 better at its end, which makes the J call doubtful. Germline lookup yields CDR1 SGDLS and CDR2 YYNGEE. This CDR3 region has 18 residues. This CDR3 reads CASSAGAGGQAGTYEQYF. The CDR3 nucleotides read TGTGCCAGCAGCGCCGGGGCAGGGGGCCAAGCGGGGACCTACGAGCAGTACTTC.

This clonotype occurred many times. The chain is built from TRBV7-2 and TRBJ1-2; a weak D match, TRBD1 (5 bases). Per the germline V gene, CDR1 is SGHTA and CDR2 is FQGNSA. CDR3 size: 13 residues. Trimming stripped 0 bases from V and 6 bases from J, with 8 bases between. As DNA, the CDR3 is TGTGCCAGCAGCTTAGCCAGGGACCATGGCTACACCTTC. Protein: CASSLARDHGYTF. The full variable domain, completed using reference TRBV7-2 and TRBJ1-2, is GAGVSQSPSNKVTEKGKDVELRCDPISGHTALYWYRQSLGQGLEFLIYFQGNSAPDKSGLPSDRFSAERTGGSVSTLTIQRTQQEDSAVYLCASSLARDHGYTFGSGTRLTVV.

Remarks on this clonotype: It may be a read error: a sequence one base away is much more abundant. The genes are TRBV3-1 and TRBJ2-4; D call uncertain. The DNA end is more similar to TRBJ2-5, so the J call may be wrong. This CDR3 has 17 residues. CDR1 and CDR2 (germline): LGHDT, YNNKEL (reference sequence). CDR3 DNA sequence: TGTGCCAGCAGCGAGTATATTCCCATTTCTTTCTCTGAGACCCAGTACTTC. Protein sequence: CASSEYIPISFSETQYF.

Concerning this clonotype: A much larger clone lies a single base off, so this may be a read error. The chain is built from TRBV20-1 and TRBJ2-2; tentative D call: TRBD1 (6 bases). The CDR3 is 14 amino acids. Germline V CDR1 and CDR2: DFQATT, SNEGSKA (reference sequence). The CDR3 protein is CSAFDRTNNGELFF. CDR3 in DNA: TGCAGTGCTTTCGACAGGACGAACAACGGGGAGCTGTTTTTT.

Remarks on this clonotype: It may be a read error: a sequence one base away is much more abundant. This rearrangement joins TRBV28 to TRBJ2-7; 13 bases map to TRBD2. CDR1 is MDHEN, CDR2 SYDVKM, per germline. The CDR3 is made up of 17 amino acids. J gave up 1 base and V 3 bases, and 6 bases lay outside the gene matches. This CDR3 reads CASSFRGLAGNSYEQYF. DNA for the CDR3: TGTGCCAGCAGTTTTCGGGGACTAGCGGGAAATTCCTACGAGCAGTACTTC.